The source of this TCR beta chain is a study of OX40 agonist ivuxolimab in advanced cancers. For the study in its entirety: The costimulatory receptor OX40 (CD134) was targeted by ivuxolimab, a fully human IgG2 agonistic monoclonal antibody. Patients were allowed to have had prior anti-PD-1, anti-PD-L1 or anti-CTLA-4 therapy, and more than 35% of the dose-escalation patients had been treated with checkpoint inhibitors. Partial responses were achieved by three dose-escalation patients, of whom one had hepatocellular carcinoma and two had cutaneous melanoma. Among the approximately 54 dose-escalation patients, approximately 20 had hepatocellular carcinoma, approximately 15 melanoma, 9 renal cell carcinoma and 9 head and neck cancer. The purpose of peripheral TCRbeta sequencing was to test whether ivuxolimab changed TCR sequence diversity and led to clonal T-cell expansion. The monotherapy dose-escalation portion (N ≈ 52 patients) of the phase I ivuxolimab trial is reported in the paper. Intravenous ivuxolimab was administered to patients every 2 weeks at six dose levels: 0.01, 0.1, 0.3, 1.5, 3 and 10 mg/kg. A male proportion of 82.7% and a mean age of about 60 years, ranging from 23 to 79, were recorded for the dose-escalation cohort. Findings and caveats that apply to the study as a whole: Low levels of normalized T-cell clonal expansion were also seen in some patients who did not respond. In the 0.1-3.0 mg/kg groups, partial responders had among the lowest normalized peripheral clonal expansion, particularly in CD8+ T cells. Clonal expansion of both CD4+ and CD8+ blood T cells was observed from baseline to week 6 at doses 0.1 to 3.0 mg/kg. The antigen specificity of the clonally expanded peripheral T cells was not determined. On average, CD8+ T cells showed more expanded clones than CD4+ T cells after ivuxolimab.

Genomic DNA was extracted from sorted cells for sequencing of the TCRbeta CDR3 region. The immunoSEQ Assay was used to sequence the TCRbeta CDR3 regions. TCRdb stores this immuneACCESS table with in-frame sequences only. Part of the clones is absent; in the studies checked, under half of the shortfall reflects unresolved V genes, and no reason is known for the rest. The sample has roughly 60,000 clones on record, less than 90% of them singletons. The ten largest clones take up about 4.5% of the sample. Patients with a history of autoimmune disease or receiving systemic immunosuppression were excluded from the trial. Peripheral blood for TCR sequencing was collected from all dose cohorts at baseline, on cycle 4 day 1, and on cycle 7 day 1. The samples were taken from a phase I, first-in-human, multicenter, open-label dose-escalation trial of ivuxolimab. Adults with locally advanced or metastatic melanoma, renal cell carcinoma, hepatocellular carcinoma or head and neck squamous cell carcinoma were enrolled in the trial. Before TCR sequencing, CD4+ and CD8+ T cells were separately sorted from peripheral blood.

Counted from cysteine to phenylalanine, this CDR3 has 15 amino acids. The kept DNA is CDR3 alone, 45 bases in frame from the first base. The germline V gene encodes CDR1 LNHNV and CDR2 YYDKDF (reference sequence). Trimming at the junction amounts to 6 bases on V and 1 base on J, and the germline ends lie 16 bases apart. On this clone itself: The antigen it binds to is not known. No base qualities exist here, and no much larger clone lies one base off it.

The material was CD4+ or CD8+ T cells sorted from blood, obtained in a trial of the OX40 agonist ivuxolimab. Recombination linked TRBV15 to TRBJ2-7, with a weak D call of TRBD2 (6 bases match). The TCR comes from an adult with an advanced solid tumor such as melanoma, head and neck, liver or kidney cancer. The DNA sequence reads TGTGCCACCAGTAGAACGGGACTCCTATCCTACGAGCAGTACTTC. The translation is CATSRTGLLSYEQYF. The full variable domain, with segments outside the CDR3 supplied by the reference TRBV15 and TRBJ2-7 proteins, appears as DAMVIQNPRYQVTQFGKPVTLSCSQTLNHNVMYWYQQKSSQAPKLLFHYYDKDFNNEADTPDNFQSRRPNTSFCFLDIRSPGLGDTAMYLCATSRTGLLSYEQYFGPGTRLTVT.